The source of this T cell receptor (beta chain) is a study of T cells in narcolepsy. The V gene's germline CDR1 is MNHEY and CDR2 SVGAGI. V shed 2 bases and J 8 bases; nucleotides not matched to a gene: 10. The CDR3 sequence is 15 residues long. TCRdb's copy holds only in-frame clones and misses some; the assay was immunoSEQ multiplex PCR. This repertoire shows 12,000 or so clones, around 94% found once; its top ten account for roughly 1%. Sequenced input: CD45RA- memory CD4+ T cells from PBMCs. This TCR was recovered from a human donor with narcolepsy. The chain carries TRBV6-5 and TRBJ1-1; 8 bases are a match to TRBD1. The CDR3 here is CASSYPRQGRKEAFF. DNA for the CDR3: TGTGCCAGCAGTTACCCCCGACAGGGGCGAAAGGAAGCTTTCTTT.